This TCR beta chain was captured in a study of cytomegalovirus exposure and HLA in healthy donors. Study-wide results and caveats: V- and J-gene trimming of TCR beta was linked (in a later analysis) to a missense DCLRE1C variant.

Germline CDR1 reads ENHRY; CDR2 reads SYGVKD. The CDR3 loop spans 13 amino acids. V gave up 10 bases and J gave up 7 bases, with 17 bases separating them. As concerns this clone: Its antigen is currently unknown.

At sampling all donors were nominally healthy, likely with unrecorded immune exposures. With 60 Vbeta and 13 Jbeta primers, the PCR was carried out. This table comes from immunoSEQ multiplex PCR, and its TCRdb copy is limited to in-frame clones, with some not included. The sample holds more than 200,000 clones, over 60% seen once. The rearrangement joins TRBV10-3 to TRBJ2-4; D might be TRBD1 (6 bases). The source material was PBMCs. The sequence derives from a male donor in good health and CMV-seronegative. Here the CDR3 DNA reads TGTGCCACCTTACAGGGAGTGGGGAACATTCAGTACTTC. It yields the protein CATLQGVGNIQYF.